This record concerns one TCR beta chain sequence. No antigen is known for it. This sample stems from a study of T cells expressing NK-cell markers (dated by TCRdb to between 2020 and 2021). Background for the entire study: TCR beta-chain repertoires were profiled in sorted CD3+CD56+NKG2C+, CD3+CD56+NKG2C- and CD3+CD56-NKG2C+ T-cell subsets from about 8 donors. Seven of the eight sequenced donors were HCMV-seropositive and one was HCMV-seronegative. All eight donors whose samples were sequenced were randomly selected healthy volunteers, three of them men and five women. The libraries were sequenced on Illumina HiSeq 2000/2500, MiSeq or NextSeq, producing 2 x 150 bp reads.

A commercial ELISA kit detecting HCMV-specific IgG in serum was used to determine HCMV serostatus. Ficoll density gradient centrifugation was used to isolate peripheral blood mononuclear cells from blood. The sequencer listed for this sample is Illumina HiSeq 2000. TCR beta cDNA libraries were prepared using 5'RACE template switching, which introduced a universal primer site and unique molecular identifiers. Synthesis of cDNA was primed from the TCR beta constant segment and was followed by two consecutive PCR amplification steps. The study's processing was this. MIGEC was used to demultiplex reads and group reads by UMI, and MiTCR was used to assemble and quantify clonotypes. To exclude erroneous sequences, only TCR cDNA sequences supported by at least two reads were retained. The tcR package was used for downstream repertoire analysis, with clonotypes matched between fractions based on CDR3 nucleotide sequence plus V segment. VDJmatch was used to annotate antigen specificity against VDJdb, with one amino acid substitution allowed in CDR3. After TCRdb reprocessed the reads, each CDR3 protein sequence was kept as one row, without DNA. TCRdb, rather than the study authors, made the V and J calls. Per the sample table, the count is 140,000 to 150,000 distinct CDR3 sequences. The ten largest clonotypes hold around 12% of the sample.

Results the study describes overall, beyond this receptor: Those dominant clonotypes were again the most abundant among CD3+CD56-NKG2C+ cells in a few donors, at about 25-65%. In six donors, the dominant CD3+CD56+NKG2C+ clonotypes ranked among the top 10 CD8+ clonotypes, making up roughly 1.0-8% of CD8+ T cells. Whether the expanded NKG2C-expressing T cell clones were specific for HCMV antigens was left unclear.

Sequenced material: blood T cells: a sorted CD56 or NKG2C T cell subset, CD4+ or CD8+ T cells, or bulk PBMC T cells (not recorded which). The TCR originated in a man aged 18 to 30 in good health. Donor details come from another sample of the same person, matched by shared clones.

The CDR3 region has the sequence CASSLTWGGRAPYNEQFF. This chain joins TRBV7-3 to TRBJ2-1; the D call of TRBD2 rests on TCRdb alone, since no DNA is present to check it. The CDR3 measures 18 amino acids from cysteine to phenylalanine. No DNA appears here. Per the germline V gene, SGHTA is the CDR1 and FQGTGA is the CDR2.